This T cell receptor beta chain was found in a study of T-cell reconstitution after alpha-beta-depleted transplantation in children. Unique molecular identifiers tagged the TCRbeta library. TCRdb processed the PCR reads anew with MiXCR; each CDR3 protein has one entry. The sample consists of a few hundred thousand distinct CDR3 sequences, approximately 12% of them appearing once. This clonotype was observed many times. Its antigen is undetermined. Study-wide findings and caveats: Several hundred expanded graft clones reportedly supplied alpha-beta T cells about two months after transplant. Where some patients showed high TCRbeta diversity at day 60, it came from recipient T cells and thymic progenitors that had survived.

The length of the CDR3 is 12 residues. V lost 7 bases and J lost 5, with 14 bases in between. Germline CDR1 reads SQVTM; CDR2 reads ANQGSEA. This specimen was PBMCs, mostly from graft donor cells, taken 360 days after TCRalphabeta/CD19-depleted stem cell transplant. The clonotype comes from a male patient younger than 18 who had a stem cell transplant for acute myeloid leukemia, so the T cells may come from the graft donor. This chain connects TRBV29-1 to TRBJ2-5; D gene uncertain. CDR3 bases: TGCAGCGCTCCTTTTGTGCAGGAGACCCAGTACTTC. Encoded protein: CSAPFVQETQYF.